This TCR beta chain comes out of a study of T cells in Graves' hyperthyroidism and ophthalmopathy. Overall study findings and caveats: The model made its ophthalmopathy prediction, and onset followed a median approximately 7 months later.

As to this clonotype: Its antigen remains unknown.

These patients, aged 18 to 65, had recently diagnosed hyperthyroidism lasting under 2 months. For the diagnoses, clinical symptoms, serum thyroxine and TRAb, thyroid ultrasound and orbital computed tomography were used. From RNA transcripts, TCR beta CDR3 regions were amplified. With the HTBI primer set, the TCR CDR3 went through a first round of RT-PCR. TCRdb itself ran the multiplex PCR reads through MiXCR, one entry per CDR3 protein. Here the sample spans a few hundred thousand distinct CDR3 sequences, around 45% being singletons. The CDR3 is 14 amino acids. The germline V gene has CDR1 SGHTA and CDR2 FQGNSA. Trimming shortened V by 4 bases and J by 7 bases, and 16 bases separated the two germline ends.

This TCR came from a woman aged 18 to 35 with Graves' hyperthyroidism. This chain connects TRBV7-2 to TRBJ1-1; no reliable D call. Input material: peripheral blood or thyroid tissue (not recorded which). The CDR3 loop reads CASSSSGIDNEAFF. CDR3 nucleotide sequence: TGTGCCAGCAGCTCCAGCGGGATCGACAATGAAGCTTTCTTT.